This T cell receptor (beta chain) was sequenced in a study of shared clonotypes between healthy human individuals (dated by TCRdb to 2018 to 2021). General notes on the study: The cohort comprised a couple of women and a few men aged 18 to 49 years. Libraries were prepared and TCR repertoires were sequenced by different laboratories using diverse techniques, in order to increase sequencing depth and limit assay-specific biases. To estimate repertoire size and how much clonotypes are shared between individuals, the study performed deep sequencing of blood TCR repertoires from about five healthy adults. Per donor, three plates each were used for CD4 naive and CD4 memory, two for CD8 naive, and one for CD8 memory. Leukapheresis yielded between about 0.85 and 10 billion PBMCs per donor. Broader findings and caveats from the paper: Naive subsets generally had larger estimated clonotype richness than memory subsets did. Because the study included only a small number of donors, the genetic and exposure-history diversity represented was limited. Only blood was sampled, and tissue TCR repertoires likely differ from those in blood. Rarefaction of sorted-subset datasets indicated incomplete sequencing despite the large sequencing depth. Higher generation probabilities were observed for clonotypes shared by all four sorted-subset donors than for non-shared clonotypes. Sharing across a few donors was observed for approximately 5% of naive CD4, under 4% of naive CD8, around 2.5% of memory CD4, and around 0.4% of memory CD8 clonotypes. Pairwise subsampling indicated that sequencing depth was expected to affect the degree of clonotype sharing among donors.

CD8 naive samples consisted of CD45RO-negative cells that were positively selected for CCR7, yielding a CD45RA+CCR7+ population without TemRA cells. Donors were healthy HIV-negative adults with no recently reported acute infections or vaccinations. Every donor was a Caucasian adult residing in Nashville, Tennessee, USA. Blood was obtained by leukapheresis, after which PBMCs were separated by Ficoll-Histopaque density gradient centrifugation and cryopreserved in liquid nitrogen vapor phase. Purity and quantity of every magnetically sorted T cell population were checked by analytical flow cytometry. Each sorted fraction had its genomic DNA isolated and then quantified by UV absorbance on a Nanodrop 2000c. Using the deep immunoSEQ assay, multiplex PCR amplified TCR CDR3 regions from genomic DNA. Extracted genomic DNA from each cell subset was distributed evenly across all wells of several immunoSEQ 96-well plates, and each plate was treated as a replicate. For sorted subsets, about 210 ng of genomic DNA, equivalent to around 29,000 T cell genomes, went into each replicate PCR. The purified libraries were quantified using a Qubit 3.0 fluorometer, sized with a Bioanalyzer 2100, and then quantified again using the KAPA Library Quantification kit. Every immunoSEQ 96-well plate was sequenced on a dedicated single-read 150-cycle Illumina NextSeq 550 flow cell. As for the authors' bioinformatics: Because only junctional sequences without quality scores were contained in the immunoSEQ output, filtering matching that applied to full-length reads could not be performed. To assign V/J genes and CDR3, sequences were annotated against IMGT germline references using PyIR, a Python wrapper for IgBLAST v1.9. Reads with weak V/J assignments (E-value above 1e-6), missing CDR3, stop codons, out-of-frame junctions, or ambiguous translated residues were removed. A V3J clonotype was defined by an identical inferred V gene, J gene, and CDR3 amino acid sequence. Percentage overlap between repertoires was computed as shared unique clonotypes divided by the size of the smaller repertoire. Three approaches were used to assess repertoire richness: RTK rarefaction, the Chao1 estimator, and Recon v2.1 estimates of unobserved clonotypes. For all TCRbeta clonotypes obtained by the gDNA method from a few donors, generation probabilities were computed with OLGA. Held by TCRdb, this immuneACCESS table contains in-frame sequences only and omits some clones. Under half of the omission traces to an unresolved V gene where checked; the cause of the rest is unknown. V, J and clone size were drawn from that table, and D and trimming were deduced from the DNA. The sample table records about 590,000 clones; around 95% of these occur just once. Around 0.11% of the sample belongs to the ten largest clones.

Trimming leaves V shorter by 2 bases and J shorter by 2 bases, with the junction holding 3 bases beyond the gene matches. The CDR3, from cysteine to phenylalanine, totals 14 residues. Just the 42-base CDR3 DNA is kept, in frame starting at base 1. From the germline V gene, CDR1 is SGHRS and CDR2 is YFSETQ. Comment on this clone: Its antigen is unknown. Base qualities were left out, and no much larger clone turns up one base away.

Sequencing was done on a sample of naive CD8+ T cells sorted from blood. The cell subset or site tag for this specimen amounts to: CD45RA+CCR7+. This sequence uses TRBV5-1 and TRBJ2-7; 8 junctional bases match TRBD2. The receptor's source is a woman younger than 45 in good health. The DNA sequence reads TGCGCCAGCAGCTTCGGGGGGGAAACCTACGAGCAGTACTTC. The resulting protein is CASSFGGETYEQYF.